The sequence of this T cell receptor (beta chain) was determined in a study of T-cell reconstitution after alpha-beta-depleted transplantation in children. Unique molecular identifiers were used to barcode this TCRbeta library. TCRdb re-analysed the PCR reads in MiXCR, keeping a single row per CDR3 protein. The top ten clones hold approximately 5% of a sample with about 830,000 distinct CDR3 sequences, 15% to 20% of them seen once. This sequence originates from a male patient aged 5 to 17 who had a stem cell transplant for acute lymphoblastic leukemia, so the T cells may come from the graft donor. The sequenced sample was PBMCs, mostly from graft donor cells, obtained 360 days after TCRalphabeta/CD19-depleted stem cell transplant.

In nucleotides, the CDR3 is TGCGCCAGCAGCCAAGCAGGGATACGGGATGAGCAGTTCTTC. Protein: CASSQAGIRDEQFF. The chain employs TRBV4-1 and TRBJ2-1, with D tentatively TRBD1 (5 bases). There are 14 residues in the CDR3. With 1 base removed from V and 8 bases from J, the gap between germline ends came to 12 bases. Germline V gives CDR1 MGHRA, CDR2 YSYEKL.